These 14 T cell receptor beta chains were all obtained from the same sample, sequenced in a study of a mutant IDH1 vaccine in newly diagnosed glioma. The data were produced by immunoSEQ multiplex PCR, yet TCRdb's version contains in-frame clones alone and is incomplete. The sample includes roughly 60,000 clones, about four fifths of them seen just once. As to time point: week 35, safety follow-up. Vaccination comprised doses that each held 300 ug of mutant IDH1 20-mer peptide, plus topical imiquimod. These TCRs' antigens remain unknown. The input for sequencing was PBMCs, taken from a glioma patient whose treatment included an IDH1 peptide vaccine. These receptors were taken from a middle-aged man with glioma.

The chain joins TRBV28 to TRBJ2-7, with D perhaps matching TRBD1 (5 bases). CDR3 length: 16 residues. Germline-derived CDR1 and CDR2 are MDHEN and SYDVKM. The V end was cut by 1 base, the J end by 0 bases, with 13 bases between. For the CDR3, the DNA is TGTGCCAGCAGTTTATATGGGCAGGGTCCCTCCTACGAGCAGTACTTC. This gives the protein CASSLYGQGPSYEQYF.

The CDR3 coding sequence is TGCGCCAGCAGCCCGTACAGGGTTGGCGAGCAGTACTTC. Amino acids: CASSPYRVGEQYF. J is TRBJ2-7 and V is TRBV5-1; a weak D match, TRBD1 (6 bases). The CDR3 length is 13 residues. Trimming pared 4 bases from V and 6 bases from J, leaving 14 bases between. The germline V gene encodes CDR1 SGHRS and CDR2 YFSETQ.

The chain uses TRBV10-3 and TRBJ1-4, with 8 bases matching TRBD1. The CDR3 length is 16 residues. Germline V CDR1 and CDR2: ENHRY, SYGVKD. The V segment lost 3 bases and the J segment 5 bases; nucleotides outside the gene matches: 8. In nucleotides, the CDR3 is TGTGCCATCAGTGACTCCACAGGGGGTACAAATGAAAAACTGTTTTTT. It is translated as CAISDSTGGTNEKLFF.

Remarks on this clone: One end of the junction fails to match germline, which may point to a read error. The V gene is TRBV2, the J gene TRBJ1-2, with no clear D. The CDR3 sequence is 12 residues long. Germline V lookup: CDR1 SNHLY, CDR2 FYNNEI. CDR3 coding DNA: TGTGCCAGCAGGGAAGTCGGCTATGGCTACACCTTC. It specifies CASREVGYGYTF.

This clone was seen only a few times. The rearrangement uses TRBV5-5 and TRBJ2-7; TRBD2 agrees at 7 bases. The CDR3 covers 17 residues. V was clipped by 3 bases and J by 0 bases; unmatched bases: 12. The germline gives CDR1 SGHKS, CDR2 YYEKEE (reference sequence). Here the CDR3 reads CASSSTPLALSSYEQYF. The CDR3 DNA reads TGTGCCAGCAGCTCAACACCACTAGCGTTAAGCTCCTACGAGCAGTACTTC.

This clone was detected only once. This chain joins TRBV4-1 and TRBJ1-2; no definite D call. Trimming pared 3 bases from V and 6 bases from J, leaving 14 bases between. Looked up from germline, CDR1 is MGHRA and CDR2 is YSYEKL. The CDR3 covers 14 residues. The CDR3 DNA reads as TGCGCCAGCAGCCAGGTACTCGTAAGTCATGGCTACACCTTC. Translating gives CASSQVLVSHGYTF.

This chain links TRBV6-6 with TRBJ2-2, with D possibly being TRBD1 (6 bases). Germline V gene sequence: CDR1 MNHNY, CDR2 SVGAGI (reference sequence). V dropped 8 bases and J dropped 5 bases, with 15 bases sitting between them. This CDR3 is 14 amino acids long. The CDR3 bases are TGTGCCAGCGGACAAACAGGGTTAACCGGGGAGCTGTTTTTT. It yields the protein CASGQTGLTGELFF.

CDR3 sequence: CASSPGITDFFSYEQYF. In DNA, the CDR3 is TGTGCCAGCAGCCCAGGAATCACTGACTTTTTCTCCTACGAGCAGTACTTC. The gene calls are TRBV7-2 and TRBJ2-7; D gene ambiguous. V was clipped by 5 bases and J by 0 bases, with 20 bases between them. The CDR3 sequence is 17 residues long. Germline CDR1 is SGHTA and CDR2 is FQGNSA.

The chain has TRBV10-3 and TRBJ1-3; no clear D. The CDR3 loop spans 17 amino acids. Trimming took 0 bases from V and 2 from J, leaving 14 bases between them. The germline V gene has CDR1 ENHRY and CDR2 SYGVKD. The CDR3 bases are TGTGCCATCAGTGAGTCGAGGGCGGCTTCGGCTGGAAACACCATATATTTT. Protein: CAISESRAASAGNTIYF.

The chain couples TRBV28 to TRBJ1-4; 7 bases match TRBD1. The ends lost 3 bases at V and 2 bases at J; junction bases unmatched: 6. CDR1 is MDHEN and CDR2 is SYDVKM in the germline V gene. The CDR3 length is 16 residues. CDR3 sequence reads: CASSFPTGVTNEKLFF. The CDR3 DNA reads as TGTGCCAGCAGTTTTCCAACAGGGGTCACTAATGAAAAACTGTTTTTT. Full variable domain (remainder filled in from reference TRBV28 and TRBJ1-4): DVKVTQSSRYLVKRTGEKVFLECVQDMDHENMFWYRQDPGLGLRLIYFSYDVKMKEKGDIPEGYSVSREKKERFSLILESASTNQTSMYLCASSFPTGVTNEKLFFGSGTQLSVL.

V gene TRBV7-2 combines with J gene TRBJ1-3; D gene unclear. The V end lost 1 base, the J end lost 1 base, and 8 bases lay between the germline ends. Germline CDR1 SGHTA, CDR2 FQGNSA. The CDR3 totals 15 residues. DNA of the CDR3: TGTGCCAGCAGCTTAGGATCCCAGTCTGGAAACACCATATATTTT. Translation gives CASSLGSQSGNTIYF.

V and J are TRBV29-1 and TRBJ1-2, with a possible D match to TRBD1 (5 bases). V lost 4 bases and J lost 2, with 8 bases in between. Germline lookup yields CDR1 SQVTM and CDR2 ANQGSEA. CDR3 length: 12 amino acids. CDR3 DNA sequence: TGCAGCGTTGTGACAGACAACTATGGCTACACCTTC. It yields the protein CSVVTDNYGYTF.

V usage is TRBV6-6 and J usage is TRBJ1-5, with D uncertain. Trimming removed 0 bases at V and 6 bases at J, with 6 bases between. The CDR3 is 13 amino acids. Germline V gene lookup returns CDR1 MNHNY and CDR2 SVGAGI (reference sequence). In nucleotides, the CDR3 is TGTGCCAGCAGTTACTCGTTAAGTCAGCCCCAGCATTTT. This encodes CASSYSLSQPQHF.

The gene calls are TRBV7-3 and TRBJ2-3, with 11 bases fitting TRBD2. The junction had 12 bases not matched to a gene; V was cut back by 4 bases and J by 0 bases. Germline CDR1 reads SGHTA; CDR2 reads FQGTGA. This CDR3 has 19 amino acids. This CDR3 is CASSSTVTSGVGSTDTQYF. The CDR3 bases are TGTGCCAGCAGCTCAACCGTGACTAGCGGGGTTGGAAGCACAGATACGCAGTATTTT.